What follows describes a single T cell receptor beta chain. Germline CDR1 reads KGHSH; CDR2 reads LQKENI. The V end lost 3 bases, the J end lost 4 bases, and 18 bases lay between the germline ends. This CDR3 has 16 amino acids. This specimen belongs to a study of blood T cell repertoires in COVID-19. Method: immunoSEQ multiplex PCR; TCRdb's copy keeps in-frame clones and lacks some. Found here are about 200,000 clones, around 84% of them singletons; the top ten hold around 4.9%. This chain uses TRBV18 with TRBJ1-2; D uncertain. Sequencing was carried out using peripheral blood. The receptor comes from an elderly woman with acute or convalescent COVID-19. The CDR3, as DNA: TGTGCCAGCTCACCCCCGGAGGGCCTAACTTCCTATGGCTACACCTTC. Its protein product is CASSPPEGLTSYGYTF. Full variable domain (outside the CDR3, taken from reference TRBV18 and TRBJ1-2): NAGVMQNPRHLVRRRGQEARLRCSPMKGHSHVYWYRQLPEEGLKFMVYLQKENIIDESGMPKERFSAEFPKEGPSILRIQQVVRGDSAAYFCASSPPEGLTSYGYTFGSGTRLTVV.